This TCR beta chain was captured by sequencing in a study of human T cells and chemical hapten exposure. Study-wide background: Variation in per-sample TCR yields came mainly from small pooled library volume differences.

Time point reported: patch test 2, 6 weeks after DPC sensitization. Treatment in this sample: therapeutic diphenylcyclopropenone sensitization with weekly scalp DPC. In TCRdb, the RACE reads were re-called with MiXCR into one record per CDR3 protein. Of a few hundred thousand distinct CDR3 sequences listed, about 6.9% are singletons. This clonotype was found many times. Its target is not known. Study-wide results and limits: The formation of large CDR3 similarity clusters by expanded TCRs significantly exceeded that of controls.

The CDR3 sequence is 21 residues long. The V gene end was trimmed by 0 bases and the J gene end by 2 bases; junction bases not matched to a gene: 15. CDR1 and CDR2 from the germline V gene are SGDLS and YYNGEE. The sequenced sample was whole blood, obtained in connection with sensitization to the hapten diphenylcyclopropenone (DPC). The source is a woman younger than 35 with alopecia areata. Some clones in this sample may be carry-over from other donors' samples. The chain recombines TRBV9 with TRBJ2-3, with TRBD2 identical over 13 bases. The CDR3 bases are TGTGCCAGCAGCGTAGGTGCTAGGGGCATGACTAGCGGGGGGTCCACAGATACGCAGTATTTT. Its translation is CASSVGARGMTSGGSTDTQYF. Using reference TRBV9 and TRBJ2-3 for the parts outside the CDR3, the full variable domain is DSGVTQTPKHLITATGQRVTLRCSPRSGDLSVYWYQQSLDQGLQFLIQYYNGEERAKGNILERFSAQQFPDLHSELNLSSLELGDSALYFCASSVGARGMTSGGSTDTQYFGPGTRLTVL.